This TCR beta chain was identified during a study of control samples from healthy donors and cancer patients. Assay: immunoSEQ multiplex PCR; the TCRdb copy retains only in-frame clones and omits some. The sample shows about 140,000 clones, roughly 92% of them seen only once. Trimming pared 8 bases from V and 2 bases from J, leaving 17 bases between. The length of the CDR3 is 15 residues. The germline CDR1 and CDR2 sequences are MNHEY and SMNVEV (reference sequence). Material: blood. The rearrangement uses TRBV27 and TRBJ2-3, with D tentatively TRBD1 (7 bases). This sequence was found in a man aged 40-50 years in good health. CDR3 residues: CASASTGRDTDTQYF. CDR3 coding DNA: TGTGCCAGCGCATCGACAGGGCGGGACACAGATACGCAGTATTTT.